The clone carrying this T cell receptor (beta chain) has a handful of counts. The entry originates in a study of beta chain features in type 1 diabetes. V lost 7 bases and J lost 5; bases outside the gene matches: 6. This CDR3 has 15 amino acids. The germline CDR1 and CDR2 sequences are SGHRS and YFSETQ. Expressed TCRB transcripts were sequenced after all isolated RNA was converted to cDNA. Using immunoSEQ multiplex PCR, the repertoire was profiled, and TCRdb retains in-frame clones only, with some absent. The table lists hundreds of thousands of clones, approximately 12% of them singletons. The chain links TRBV5-1 to TRBJ2-1; 13 bases are a match to TRBD2. The sample comprised naive CD4+ T cells from blood. The sequence was collected from a man aged 18 to 35 in good health. The CDR3: CASETGTSGNNEQFF. CDR3 nucleotide sequence: TGCGCCAGCGAGACCGGGACTAGCGGGAACAATGAGCAGTTCTTC.